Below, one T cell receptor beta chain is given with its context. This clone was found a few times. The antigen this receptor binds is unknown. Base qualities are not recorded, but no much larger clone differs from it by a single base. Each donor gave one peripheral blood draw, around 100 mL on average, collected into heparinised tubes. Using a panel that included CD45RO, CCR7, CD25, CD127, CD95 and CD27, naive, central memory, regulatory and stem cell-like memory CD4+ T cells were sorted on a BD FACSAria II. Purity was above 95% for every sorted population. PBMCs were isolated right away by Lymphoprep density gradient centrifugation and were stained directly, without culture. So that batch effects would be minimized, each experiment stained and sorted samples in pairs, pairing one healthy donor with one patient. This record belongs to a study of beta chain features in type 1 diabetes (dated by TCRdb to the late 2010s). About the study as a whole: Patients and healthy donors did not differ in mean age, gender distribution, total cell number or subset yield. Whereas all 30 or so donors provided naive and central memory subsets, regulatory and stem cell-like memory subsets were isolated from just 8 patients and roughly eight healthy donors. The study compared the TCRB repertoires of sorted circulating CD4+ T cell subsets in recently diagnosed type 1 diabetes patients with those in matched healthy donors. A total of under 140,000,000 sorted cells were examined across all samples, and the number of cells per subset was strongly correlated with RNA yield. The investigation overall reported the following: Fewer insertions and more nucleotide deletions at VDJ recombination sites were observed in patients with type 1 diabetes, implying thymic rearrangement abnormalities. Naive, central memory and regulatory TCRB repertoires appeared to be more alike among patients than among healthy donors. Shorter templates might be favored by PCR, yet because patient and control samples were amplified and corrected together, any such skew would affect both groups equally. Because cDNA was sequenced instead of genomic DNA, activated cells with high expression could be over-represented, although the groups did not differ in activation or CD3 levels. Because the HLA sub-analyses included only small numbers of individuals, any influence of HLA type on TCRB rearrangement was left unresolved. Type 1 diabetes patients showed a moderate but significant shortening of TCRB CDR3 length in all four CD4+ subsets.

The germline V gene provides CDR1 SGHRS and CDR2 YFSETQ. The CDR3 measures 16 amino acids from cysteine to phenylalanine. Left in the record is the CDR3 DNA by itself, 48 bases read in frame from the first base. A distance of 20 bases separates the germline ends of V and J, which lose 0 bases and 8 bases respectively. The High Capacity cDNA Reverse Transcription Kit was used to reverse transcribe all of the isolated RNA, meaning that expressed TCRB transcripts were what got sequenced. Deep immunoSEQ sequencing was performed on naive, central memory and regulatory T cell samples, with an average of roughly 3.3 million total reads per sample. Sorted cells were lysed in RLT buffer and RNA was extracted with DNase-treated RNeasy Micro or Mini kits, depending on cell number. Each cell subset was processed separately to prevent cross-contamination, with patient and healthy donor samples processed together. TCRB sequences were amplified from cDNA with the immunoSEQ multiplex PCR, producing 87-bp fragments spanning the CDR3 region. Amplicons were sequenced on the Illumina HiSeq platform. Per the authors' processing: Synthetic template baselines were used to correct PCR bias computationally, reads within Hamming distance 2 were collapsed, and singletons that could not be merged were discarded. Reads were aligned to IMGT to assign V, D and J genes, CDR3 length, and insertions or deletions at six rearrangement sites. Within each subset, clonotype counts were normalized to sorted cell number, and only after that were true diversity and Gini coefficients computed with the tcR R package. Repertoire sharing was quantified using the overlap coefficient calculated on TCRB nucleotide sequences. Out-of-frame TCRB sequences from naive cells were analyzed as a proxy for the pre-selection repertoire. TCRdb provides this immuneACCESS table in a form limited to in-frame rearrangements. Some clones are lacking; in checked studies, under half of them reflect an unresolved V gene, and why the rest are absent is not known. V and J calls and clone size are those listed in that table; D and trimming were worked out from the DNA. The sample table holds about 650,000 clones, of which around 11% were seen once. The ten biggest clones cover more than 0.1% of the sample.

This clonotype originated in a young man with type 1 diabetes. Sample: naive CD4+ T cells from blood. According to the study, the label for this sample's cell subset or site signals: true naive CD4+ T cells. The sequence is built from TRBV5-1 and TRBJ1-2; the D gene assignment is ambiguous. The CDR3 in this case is CASSLASRTPAGGYTF. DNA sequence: TGCGCCAGCAGCTTGGCATCTAGGACCCCAGCCGGGGGCTACACCTTC.